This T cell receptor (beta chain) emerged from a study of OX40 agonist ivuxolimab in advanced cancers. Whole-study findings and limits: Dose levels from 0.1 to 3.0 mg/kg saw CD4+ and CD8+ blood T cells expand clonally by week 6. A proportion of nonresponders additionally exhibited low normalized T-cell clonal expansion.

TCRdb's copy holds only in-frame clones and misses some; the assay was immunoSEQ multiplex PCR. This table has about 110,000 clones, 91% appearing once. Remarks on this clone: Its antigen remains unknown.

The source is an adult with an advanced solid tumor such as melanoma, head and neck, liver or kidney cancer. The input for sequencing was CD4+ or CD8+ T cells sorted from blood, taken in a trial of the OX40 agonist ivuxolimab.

CDR3 sequence reads: CANRADMNTEAFF. The CDR3 nucleotides are TGTGCCAACCGGGCAGATATGAACACTGAAGCTTTCTTT. V gene TRBV18 combines with J gene TRBJ1-1; D is uncertain. The CDR3 runs 13 residues. Between the trimmed V and J ends, which lost 10 bases and 0 bases, there was a span of 12 bases. Germline loops: CDR1 KGHSH, CDR2 LQKENI.